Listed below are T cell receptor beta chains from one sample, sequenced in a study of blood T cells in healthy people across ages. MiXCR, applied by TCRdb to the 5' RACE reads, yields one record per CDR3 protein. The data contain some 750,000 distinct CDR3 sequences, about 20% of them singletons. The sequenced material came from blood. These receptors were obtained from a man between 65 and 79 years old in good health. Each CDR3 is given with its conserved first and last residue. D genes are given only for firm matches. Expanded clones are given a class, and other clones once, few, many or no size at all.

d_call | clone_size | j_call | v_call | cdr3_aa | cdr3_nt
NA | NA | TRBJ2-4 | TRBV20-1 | CSASGLAKNIQYF | TGCAGTGCTAGTGGATTAGCCAAAAACATTCAGTACTTC
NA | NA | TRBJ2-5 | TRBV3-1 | CATKGRVKTQYF | TGTGCCACGAAGGGCAGGGTGAAGACCCAGTACTTC
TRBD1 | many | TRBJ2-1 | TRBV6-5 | CASSRTGGALYNEQFF | TGTGCCAGCAGTCGGACAGGGGGCGCCCTCTACAATGAGCAGTTCTTC
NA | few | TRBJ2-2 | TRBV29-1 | CSVGTRENTGELFF | TGCAGCGTTGGAACCAGGGAAAACACCGGGGAGCTGTTTTTT
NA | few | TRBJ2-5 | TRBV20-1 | CSARQQGRETQYF | TGCAGTGCTAGACAACAGGGTAGAGAGACCCAGTACTTC
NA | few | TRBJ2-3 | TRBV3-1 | CASSQGRRGTRTDTQYF | TGTGCCAGCAGCCAAGGGCGGCGAGGGACCCGCACAGATACGCAGTATTTT
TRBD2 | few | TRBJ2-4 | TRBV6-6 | CASKGVAGGLENIQYF | TGTGCCAGCAAGGGGGTAGCGGGAGGGCTTGAAAACATTCAGTACTTC
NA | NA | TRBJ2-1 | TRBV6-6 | CASSYYLSGEQFF | TGTGCCAGCAGTTACTACCTATCTGGTGAGCAGTTCTTC
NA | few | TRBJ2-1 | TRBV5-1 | CASSLEGTLGNEQFF | TGCGCCAGCAGCTTGGAAGGGACTTTGGGGAATGAGCAGTTCTTC
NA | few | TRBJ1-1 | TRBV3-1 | CASSHGAGTEAFF | TGTGCCAGCAGCCATGGGGCGGGCACTGAAGCTTTCTTT
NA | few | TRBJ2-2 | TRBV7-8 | CASSLGRAGNTGELFF | TGTGCCAGCAGCTTAGGCAGGGCCGGGAACACCGGGGAGCTGTTTTTT
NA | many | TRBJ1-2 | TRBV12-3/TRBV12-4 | CASSQSYGYTF | TGTGCCAGCAGTCAGAGCTATGGCTACACCTTC
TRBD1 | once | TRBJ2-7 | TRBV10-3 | CAITRNRGEQYF | TGTGCCATCACCAGGAACAGGGGCGAGCAGTACTTC
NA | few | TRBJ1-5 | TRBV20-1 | CSAGDKQGWVQPQHF | TGCAGTGCTGGGGACAAACAGGGCTGGGTACAGCCCCAGCATTTT
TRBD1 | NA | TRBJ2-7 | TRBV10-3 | CAISAQGDLYEQYF | TGTGCCATCAGTGCACAGGGGGATCTCTACGAGCAGTACTTC
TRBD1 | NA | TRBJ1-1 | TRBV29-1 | CSVARQGPSWNTEAFF | TGCAGCGTCGCCCGACAGGGGCCATCTTGGAACACTGAAGCTTTCTTT
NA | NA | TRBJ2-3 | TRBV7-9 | CASTETGLSTDTQYF | TGTGCCAGCACTGAAACAGGGTTGAGCACAGATACGCAGTATTTT
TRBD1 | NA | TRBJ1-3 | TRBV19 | CASSRPGQSSGNTIYF | TGTGCCAGTAGTCGACCGGGACAGAGCTCTGGAAACACCATATATTTT
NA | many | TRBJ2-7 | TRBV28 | CASSLDGRVSYEQYF | TGTGCCAGCAGCCTGGACGGCAGAGTCTCCTACGAGCAGTACTTC
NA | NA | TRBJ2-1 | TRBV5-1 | CASRLSGTENNEQFF | TGCGCCAGCAGGTTGTCGGGGACGGAGAACAATGAGCAGTTCTTC